This entry lists 14 T cell receptor beta chains sequenced from one sample in a study of cytomegalovirus exposure and HLA in healthy donors. The PCR ran on 60 Vbeta and 13 Jbeta primers. Data came from immunoSEQ multiplex PCR; TCRdb stores just in-frame clones and leaves some out. The data show 160,000 or so clones, 55% to 75% seen once. Sequencing used PBMCs. The receptors stem from a human donor in good health.

The CDR3 loop reads CASSANRVGQPQHF. The DNA of the CDR3 is TGTGCCAGCAGTGCCAACAGGGTCGGTCAGCCCCAGCATTTT. This chain links TRBV6-5 with TRBJ1-5; TRBD1 is a possible D gene (6 bases). Germline V CDR1 and CDR2: MNHEY, SVGAGI. Deletions cut 5 bases from V and 6 bases from J, with 14 bases between. This CDR3 spans 14 amino acids.

This rearrangement joins TRBV5-1 to TRBJ2-1; 7 positions match TRBD1. The V segment lost 0 bases and the J segment 1 base; nucleotides outside the gene matches: 4. CDR1 is SGHRS, CDR2 YFSETQ, per germline. CDR3 length equals 16 residues. CDR3 sequence reads: CASSLEGTASYNEQFF. The CDR3 DNA reads TGCGCCAGCAGCTTGGAGGGGACAGCGTCCTACAATGAGCAGTTCTTC. The full variable domain, completed using reference TRBV5-1 and TRBJ2-1, is KAGVTQTPRYLIKTRGQQVTLSCSPISGHRSVSWYQQTPGQGLQFLFEYFSETQRNKGNFPGRFSGRQFSNSRSEMNVSTLELGDSALYLCASSLEGTASYNEQFFGPGTRLTVL.

There are a few counts of this clone. The rearrangement uses TRBV6-1 and TRBJ2-7; a weak D match, TRBD1 (7 bases). Germline V lookup: CDR1 MNHNS, CDR2 SASEGT. V dropped 2 bases and J dropped 6 bases, with 14 bases sitting between them. The CDR3 has 14 amino acids. CDR3 DNA sequence: TGTGCCAGCAGTGAATTTGCAGGGGGGAGCGAGCAGTACTTC. Translation: CASSEFAGGSEQYF.

This chain joins TRBV11-3 and TRBJ1-1, with TRBD1 as a possible D gene (5 bases). There are 12 residues in the CDR3. Per the germline V gene, CDR1 is SGHNT and CDR2 is YENEEA. With 5 bases removed from V and 5 bases from J, the gap between germline ends came to 9 bases. The DNA for the CDR3 is TGTGCCAGCAGCCAGGGCAGGACTGAAGCTTTCTTT. Its protein product is CASSQGRTEAFF.

This clone was detected a few times. V gene TRBV5-1 combines with J gene TRBJ1-2; 8 bases line up with TRBD1. Germline assignment: CDR1 SGHRS and CDR2 YFSETQ. The V gene end was trimmed by 4 bases and the J gene end by 6 bases; junction bases not matched to a gene: 8. The CDR3 extends over 14 amino acids. The CDR3 is CASSTWTGSDGYTF. For the CDR3, the DNA is TGCGCCAGCAGCACTTGGACAGGGTCAGATGGCTACACCTTC.

The genes are TRBV5-6 and TRBJ1-5; D uncertain. Trimming removed 4 bases at V and 0 bases at J, with 11 bases between. Germline-derived CDR1 and CDR2 are SGHDT and YYEEEE. This CDR3 is 15 amino acids long. CDR3 DNA sequence: TGTGCCAGCAGCCGGGTAGGTTATAGCAATCAGCCCCAGCATTTT. Its translation is CASSRVGYSNQPQHF. Combining the CDR3 with reference TRBV5-6 and TRBJ1-5 gives the whole variable domain DAGVTQSPTHLIKTRGQQVTLRCSPKSGHDTVSWYQQALGQGPQFIFQYYEEEERQRGNFPDRFSGHQFPNYSSELNVNALLLGDSALYLCASSRVGYSNQPQHFGDGTRLSIL.

This sequence joins TRBV6-1 and TRBJ1-6, with TRBD1 as a possible D gene (6 bases). CDR1 is MNHNS and CDR2 is SASEGT in the germline V gene. V dropped 4 bases and J dropped 9 bases, with 16 bases sitting between them. This CDR3 spans 15 amino acids. The chain's CDR3 is CASSGDRTASSPLHF. The CDR3 DNA is TGTGCCAGCAGTGGGGACCGGACAGCCAGTTCACCCCTCCACTTT.

The chain combines TRBV4-3 with TRBJ2-5; D uncertain. V lost 0 bases, J lost 5 bases, and 16 bases lay in between. Germline CDR1 is LGHNA and CDR2 is YSLEER. The CDR3 is made up of 16 amino acids. The DNA for the CDR3 is TGCGCCAGCAGCCAAGATCTTGAGGCAGAGGAGGAGACCCAGTACTTC. Translating gives CASSQDLEAEEETQYF.

This clone was counted only a few times. J is TRBJ2-6 and V is TRBV2; D not resolved. The CDR3 is made up of 16 amino acids. Germline CDR1 SNHLY, CDR2 FYNNEI. Trimming removed 4 bases from V and 0 bases from J, with 10 bases in between. The CDR3 is CASSALGGSGANVLTF. CDR3 bases: TGTGCCAGCAGTGCCCTCGGCGGCTCTGGGGCCAACGTCCTGACTTTC.

The J gene is TRBJ2-4, the V gene TRBV2, with 9 bases aligning to TRBD1. The V gene's germline CDR1 is SNHLY and CDR2 FYNNEI. The CDR3 is made up of 12 amino acids. The V gene end was trimmed by 5 bases and the J gene end by 9 bases; junction bases not matched to a gene: 2. CDR3 region: CASSPTGGIQYF. CDR3 coding DNA: TGTGCCAGCAGTCCGACAGGGGGCATTCAGTACTTC.

This rearrangement joins TRBV11-3 to TRBJ2-1; 10 nucleotides line up with TRBD2. The CDR3 has 17 amino acids. The germline gives CDR1 SGHNT, CDR2 YENEEA. Losses at the gene ends were 5 bases for V and 6 bases for J; bases not matched to a gene: 13. CDR3 bases: TGTGCCAGCAGCCCCGGCTTAGCGGGGGGCCTAGCCAATGAGCAGTTCTTC. It is translated as CASSPGLAGGLANEQFF.

This chain links TRBV9 with TRBJ2-2, with 9 bases fitting TRBD1. After removal of 4 bases from V and 1 base from J, the junction contained 11 bases not matched to a gene. From germline, CDR1 is SGDLS and CDR2 YYNGEE. The CDR3 runs 18 residues. CDR3 DNA sequence: TGTGCCAGCAGCCTGTACAGGGGGCAGGTTTTGAACACCGGGGAGCTGTTTTTT. Its protein product is CASSLYRGQVLNTGELFF.

This clone was seen a single time. The chain combines TRBV7-9 with TRBJ1-2; TRBD1 is a possible D gene (5 bases). The CDR3 is 15 residues long. Germline CDR1 SEHNR, CDR2 FQNEAQ (reference sequence). Trimming took 0 bases from V and 2 from J, leaving 10 bases between them. The CDR3 nucleotides read TGTGCCAGCAGCTTAGCGCTGACAGCCAACTATGGCTACACCTTC. Its protein product is CASSLALTANYGYTF.

The J gene is TRBJ2-5, the V gene TRBV15, with TRBD2 identical over 9 bases. The V gene end was trimmed by 0 bases and the J gene end by 5 bases; junction bases not matched to a gene: 10. Germline lookup yields CDR1 LNHNV and CDR2 YYDKDF (reference sequence). This CDR3 is 17 amino acids long. CDR3 region: CATSRERGLAGKETQYF. CDR3 in DNA: TGTGCCACCAGCAGAGAGAGAGGTCTAGCGGGGAAGGAGACCCAGTACTTC.